What follows describes a single T cell receptor beta chain. Its antigen is unidentified. The data originate from a study of T-cell memory formation after mild COVID-19. TCR alpha and TCR beta cDNA libraries carrying sample barcodes and UMIs came from 5'RACE with constant-segment primers. MiXCR was run by TCRdb on the 5' RACE reads, yielding one entry per CDR3 protein. The table records 40,000 to 45,000 distinct CDR3 sequences, 7.3% of them present only once. Study results and limitations: Clones contracting across day 15 to 85 had a balanced CD4/CD8 profile; later expanding clones leaned CD4+. For contracting clones, CD4+ ones sat mainly in CM and EM, CD8+ in EMRA.

This CDR3 is built from 14 residues. After removal of 1 base from V and 2 bases from J, the junction contained 1 base not matched to a gene. Germline V gene data show CDR1 as LGHNA and CDR2 as YNFKEQ. Material: PBMCs or a T cell subset sorted from them (not recorded which). The receptor was derived from a man between 18 and 35 years old who had mild COVID-19 (a few samples of this study predate the infection). Cell type and time point are not known. This chain uses TRBV4-2 with TRBJ2-5; 7 bases agree with TRBD1. CDR3 residues: CASSQGGQQETQYF. In DNA form, the CDR3 reads TGTGCCAGCAGCCAAGGGGGACAGCAAGAGACCCAGTACTTC.